This T cell receptor beta chain was retrieved from a study of T cell changes during pregnancy in multiple sclerosis. Produced via immunoSEQ multiplex PCR; TCRdb's table is partial and in-frame only. The sample comprises some 94,000 clones, 92% of which are singletons, and more than 1.5% rests with the top ten. The input for sequencing was peripheral blood, taken in the first trimester of pregnancy. The receptor comes from a female donor with multiple sclerosis, enrolled in a pregnancy study.

CDR3 sequence (DNA): TGTGCCAGCAGCGAGGGCAGGGGGCGCGAAAAACTGTTTTTT. This encodes CASSEGRGREKLFF. The chain employs TRBV2 and TRBJ1-4, with 8 bases that match TRBD1. The germline V gene encodes CDR1 SNHLY and CDR2 FYNNEI. V lost 6 bases to trimming and J lost 8 bases; unmatched junction nucleotides: 8. The CDR3 is made up of 14 amino acids. Variable domain in full (rest from reference TRBV2 and TRBJ1-4): EPEVTQTPSHQVTQMGQEVILRCVPISNHLYFYWYRQILGQKVEFLVSFYNNEISEKSEIFDDQFSVERPDGSNFTLKIRSTKLEDSAMYFCASSEGRGREKLFFGSGTQLSVL.